This T cell receptor beta chain derives from a study of low-dose radiotherapy and immunotherapy resistance in tumors. Across the study: A total of 6.5 Gy was given to Cohort 1 as 0.5 Gy per fraction every 2 weeks. The regimen for patients comprised intravenous nivolumab 240 mg every two weeks plus intravenous ipilimumab 1 mg/kg every six weeks. With 1 Gy per fraction every two weeks, Cohort 2 accumulated 13 Gy across 26 weeks.

The germline V gene encodes CDR1 SGHRS and CDR2 YFSETQ. This CDR3 comprises 15 residues. Trimming took 5 bases from V and 6 from J; bases not matched to a gene: 11. Time point reported: before trial treatment. All eligible patients presented with advanced solid tumors that contained no tumor-infiltrating lymphocytes. The table lists this clonotype with many counts. cDNA synthesis used a TRAV/TRBV-specific primer set for both chains. TCR amplification involved 20 to 25 PCR cycles with a constant-region primer and V-primer adapter. TCRdb re-called the reads with MiXCR, one entry per CDR3 protein. The sample has 40,000 or so distinct CDR3 sequences, around a third seen once.

The chain is built from TRBV5-1 and TRBJ2-7; TRBD1 agrees at 10 bases. The source of this sequence is a male donor with gallbladder cancer. The specimen was PBMCs, collected before treatment. DNA for the CDR3: TGCGCCAGCAGGGATGGGACAGGGGATTCGGGCGAGCAGTACTTC. Residues: CASRDGTGDSGEQYF. Supplemented by reference TRBV5-1 and TRBJ2-7, the full variable domain reads KAGVTQTPRYLIKTRGQQVTLSCSPISGHRSVSWYQQTPGQGLQFLFEYFSETQRNKGNFPGRFSGRQFSNSRSEMNVSTLELGDSALYLCASRDGTGDSGEQYFGPGTRLTVT.